This T cell receptor (beta chain) was sequenced in a study of shared clonotypes between healthy human individuals. At the level of the study: Aged between 18 and 49, the donors were a couple of women and three men.

Each subset's genomic DNA was shared equally among a number of immunoSEQ plates. This table comes from immunoSEQ multiplex PCR, and its TCRdb copy is limited to in-frame clones, with some not included. The sample shows about 980,000 clones, less than 85% of them seen only once. Findings and limits, study-wide: Non-shared clonotypes displayed generation probabilities falling below those of clonotypes present in all four donors.

Details on this clone: The antigen is not known.

Looked up from germline, CDR1 is MDHEN and CDR2 is SYDVKM. After removal of 4 bases from V and 7 bases from J, the junction contained 6 bases not matched to a gene. The CDR3 totals 14 residues. Recent acute infections and vaccinations were absent in the healthy HIV-negative adult donors. The sequenced sample consisted of memory CD4+ T cells sorted from blood. Noted subset: CD45RA-negative fraction. The chain combines TRBV28 with TRBJ1-2; the match to TRBD1 covers 10 bases. The receptor comes from a man aged 18 to 35 in good health. CDR3 in DNA: TGTGCCAGCAGTTCAGGACAGGGGGGGAGTGGCTACACCTTC. Its protein product is CASSSGQGGSGYTF.